This T cell receptor beta chain was found in a study of T cell changes during pregnancy in multiple sclerosis. Clones were read by immunoSEQ multiplex PCR, and TCRdb kept only the in-frame ones, dropping some. The sample has around 69,000 clones; 90% are singletons. Germline-derived CDR1 and CDR2 are MNHEY and SVGAGI. The V end lost 5 bases, the J end lost 8 bases, and 21 bases lay between the germline ends. This CDR3 is built from 15 residues. This receptor was identified in a female donor in good health, enrolled as a control in a pregnancy study. The gene calls are TRBV6-5 and TRBJ1-1; D remains ambiguous. The sequences come from peripheral blood, collected in the second trimester of pregnancy. CDR3 sequence reads: CASSSRHRWSGEAFF. In nucleotides, the CDR3 is TGTGCCAGCAGTAGCCGGCACAGATGGTCAGGCGAAGCTTTCTTT.